This T cell receptor beta chain was documented in a study of T cell responses to AZD1222 COVID-19 vaccine. Overall study results and limits: Nearly half of unique spike-specific TCRs reportedly avoided B.1.351 and B.1.1.7 mutated regions. Spike-specific TCR breadth and depth grew following two AZD1222 doses.

The germline V gene encodes CDR1 MDHEN and CDR2 SYDVKM. V gave up 2 bases and J gave up 0 bases, with 1 base separating them. This CDR3 spans 12 amino acids. As for this clone: Its antigen is unknown.

Only in-frame clones appear in the TCRdb table, and some are missing; sequencing was by immunoSEQ multiplex PCR. The table shows approximately 92,000 clones, with 65% to 90% occurring only once. This chain joins TRBV28 and TRBJ2-5; no clear D gene. This sample comprised peripheral blood, obtained on day 0 of AZD1222 vaccination. The TCR originated in an adult in good health. The CDR3 loop reads CASSLNQETQYF. The DNA of the CDR3 is TGTGCCAGCAGTTTAAACCAAGAGACCCAGTACTTC.